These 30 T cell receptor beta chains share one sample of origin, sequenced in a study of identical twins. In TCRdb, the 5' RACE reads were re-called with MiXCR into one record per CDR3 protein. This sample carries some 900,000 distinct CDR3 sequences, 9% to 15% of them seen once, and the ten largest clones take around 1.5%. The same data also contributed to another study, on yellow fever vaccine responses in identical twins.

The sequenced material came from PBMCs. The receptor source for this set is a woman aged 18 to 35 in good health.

CDR3 in DNA: TGTGCCAGCAGTCGACAAATACAGGGAGGCAAAAACATTCAGTACTTC. It is translated as CASSRQIQGGKNIQYF. The V call is TRBV28, the J call TRBJ2-4; D is tentatively TRBD1 or TRBD2 (6 bases each). Trimming took off 5 bases at V and 3 bases at J, with 17 bases between the two ends. Per germline, CDR1 MDHEN and CDR2 SYDVKM. The CDR3 spans 16 residues.

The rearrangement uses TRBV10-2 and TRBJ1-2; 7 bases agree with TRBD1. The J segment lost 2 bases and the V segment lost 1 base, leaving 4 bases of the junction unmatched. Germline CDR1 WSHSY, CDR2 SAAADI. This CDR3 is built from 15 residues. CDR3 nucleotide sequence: TGCGCCAGCAGTGAGTACCACAGGGGAAACTATGGCTACACCTTC. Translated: CASSEYHRGNYGYTF.

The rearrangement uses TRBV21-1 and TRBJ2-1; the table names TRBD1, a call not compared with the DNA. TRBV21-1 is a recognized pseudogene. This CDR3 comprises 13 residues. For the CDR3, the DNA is TGTGCCAGCAGCCCATCACAGGGTAATGAGCAGTTCTTC. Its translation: CASSPSQGNEQFF.

This chain's CDR3 is CAGSGRGGNSPLHF. The CDR3 coding sequence is TGTGCCGGGTCGGGGAGGGGCGGCAATTCACCCCTCCACTTT. The V gene is TRBV6-1, the J gene TRBJ1-6; a weak D match, TRBD1 (5 bases). The CDR3 sequence is 14 residues long. Trimming removed 11 bases from V and 7 bases from J, with 18 bases in between. The V gene's germline CDR1 is MNHNS and CDR2 SASEGT.

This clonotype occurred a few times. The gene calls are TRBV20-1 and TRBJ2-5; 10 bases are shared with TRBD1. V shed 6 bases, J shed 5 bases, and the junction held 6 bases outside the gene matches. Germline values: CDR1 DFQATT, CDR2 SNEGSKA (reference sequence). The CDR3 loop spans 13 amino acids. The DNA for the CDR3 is TGCAGTGCGACCCGGGACAGGGGCGAGACCCAGTACTTC. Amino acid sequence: CSATRDRGETQYF.

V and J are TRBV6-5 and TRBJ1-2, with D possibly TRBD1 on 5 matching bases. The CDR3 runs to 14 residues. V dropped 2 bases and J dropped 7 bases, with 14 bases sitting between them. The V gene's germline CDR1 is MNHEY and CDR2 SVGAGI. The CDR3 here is CASSYDRGQGGYTF. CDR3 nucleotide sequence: TGTGCCAGCAGTTACGACAGAGGGCAGGGTGGCTACACCTTC.

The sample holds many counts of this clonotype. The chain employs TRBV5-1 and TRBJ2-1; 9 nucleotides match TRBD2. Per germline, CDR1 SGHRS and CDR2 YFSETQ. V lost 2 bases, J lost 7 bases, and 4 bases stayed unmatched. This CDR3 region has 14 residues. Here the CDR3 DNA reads TGCGCCAGCAGCTTCGGCGGGGGGGGGAATGAGCAGTTCTTC. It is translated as CASSFGGGGNEQFF.

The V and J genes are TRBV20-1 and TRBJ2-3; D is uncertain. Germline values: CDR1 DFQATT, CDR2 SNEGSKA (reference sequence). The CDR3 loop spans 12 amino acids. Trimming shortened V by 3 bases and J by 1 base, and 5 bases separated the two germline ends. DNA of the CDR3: TGCAGTGCTAGTGTGGGCACAGATACGCAGTATTTT. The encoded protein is CSASVGTDTQYF.

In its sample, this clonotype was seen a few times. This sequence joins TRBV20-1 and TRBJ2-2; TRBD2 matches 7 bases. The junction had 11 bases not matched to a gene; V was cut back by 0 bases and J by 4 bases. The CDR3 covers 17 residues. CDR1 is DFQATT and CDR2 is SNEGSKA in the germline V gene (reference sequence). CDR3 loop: CSARDPGLGTATGELFF. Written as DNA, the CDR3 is TGCAGTGCTAGAGATCCCGGACTAGGCACCGCCACCGGGGAGCTGTTTTTT.

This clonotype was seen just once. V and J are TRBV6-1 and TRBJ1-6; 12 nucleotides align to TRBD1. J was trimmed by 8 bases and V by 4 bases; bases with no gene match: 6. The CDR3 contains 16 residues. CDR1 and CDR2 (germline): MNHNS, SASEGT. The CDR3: CASSAEGTGGHSPLHF. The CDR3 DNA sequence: TGTGCCAGCAGTGCAGAGGGGACAGGGGGCCATTCACCCCTCCACTTT.

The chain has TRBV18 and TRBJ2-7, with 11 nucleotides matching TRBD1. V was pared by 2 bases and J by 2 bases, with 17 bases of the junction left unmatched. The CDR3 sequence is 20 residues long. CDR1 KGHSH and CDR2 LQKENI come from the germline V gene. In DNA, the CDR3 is TGTGCCAGCTCACCATCTTGGGGACAGGGGGTATCGACTAGCACCTACGAGCAGTACTTC. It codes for CASSPSWGQGVSTSTYEQYF.

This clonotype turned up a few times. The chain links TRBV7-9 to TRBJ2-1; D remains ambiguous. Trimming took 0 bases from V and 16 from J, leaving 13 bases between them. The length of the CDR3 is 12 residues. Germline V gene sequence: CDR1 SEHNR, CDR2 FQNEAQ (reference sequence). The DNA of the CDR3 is TGTGCCAGCAGCTTAGCGGAGATAGCTCCTTTCTTC. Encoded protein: CASSLAEIAPFF.

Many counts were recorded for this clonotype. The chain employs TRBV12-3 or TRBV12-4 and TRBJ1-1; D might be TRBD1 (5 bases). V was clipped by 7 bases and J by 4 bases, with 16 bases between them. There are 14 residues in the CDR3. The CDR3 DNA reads TGTGCCAGCACCCGCTCGGGGGGGGGCACTGAAGCTTTCTTT. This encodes CASTRSGGGTEAFF.

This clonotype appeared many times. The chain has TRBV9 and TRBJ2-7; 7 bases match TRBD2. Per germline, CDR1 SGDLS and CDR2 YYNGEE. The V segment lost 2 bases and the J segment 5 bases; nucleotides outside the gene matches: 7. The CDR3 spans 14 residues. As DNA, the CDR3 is TGTGCCAGCAGCGTCGGGGGGAGTGGGGACGAGCAGTACTTC. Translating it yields CASSVGGSGDEQYF.

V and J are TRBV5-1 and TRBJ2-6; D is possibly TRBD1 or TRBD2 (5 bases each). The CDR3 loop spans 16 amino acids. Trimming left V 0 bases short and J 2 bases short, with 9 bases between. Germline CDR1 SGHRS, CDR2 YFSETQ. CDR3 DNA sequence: TGCGCCAGCAGCTTGGCAGTGGGGGCTGGGGCCAACGTCCTGACTTTC. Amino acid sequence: CASSLAVGAGANVLTF. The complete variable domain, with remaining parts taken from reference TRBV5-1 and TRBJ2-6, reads KAGVTQTPRYLIKTRGQQVTLSCSPISGHRSVSWYQQTPGQGLQFLFEYFSETQRNKGNFPGRFSGRQFSNSRSEMNVSTLELGDSALYLCASSLAVGAGANVLTFGAGSRLTVL.

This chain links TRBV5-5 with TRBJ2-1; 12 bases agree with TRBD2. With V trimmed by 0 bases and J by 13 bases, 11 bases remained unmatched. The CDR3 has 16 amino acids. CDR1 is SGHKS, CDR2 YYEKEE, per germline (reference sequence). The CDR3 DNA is TGTGCCAGCAGCTTGGAGGCGCTAGCGGGGGGGCGAACCCAGTTCTTC. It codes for CASSLEALAGGRTQFF.

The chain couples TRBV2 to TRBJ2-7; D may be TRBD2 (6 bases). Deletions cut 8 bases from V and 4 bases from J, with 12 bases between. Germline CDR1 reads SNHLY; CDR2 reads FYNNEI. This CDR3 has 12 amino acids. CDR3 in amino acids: CASCAAGYEQYF. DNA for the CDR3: TGTGCCAGCTGCGCGGCGGGGTACGAGCAGTACTTC.

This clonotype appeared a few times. CDR3 sequence: CASSTGTGVTLYGYTF. CDR3 sequence (DNA): TGTGCCAGCAGCACCGGGACAGGGGTGACTCTTTATGGCTACACCTTC. The genes are TRBV7-9 and TRBJ1-2; 10 bases line up with TRBD1. Germline CDR1 is SEHNR and CDR2 is FQNEAQ (reference sequence). Trimming removed 5 bases from V and 5 bases from J; junction bases left unmatched: 11. The CDR3 has 16 amino acids.

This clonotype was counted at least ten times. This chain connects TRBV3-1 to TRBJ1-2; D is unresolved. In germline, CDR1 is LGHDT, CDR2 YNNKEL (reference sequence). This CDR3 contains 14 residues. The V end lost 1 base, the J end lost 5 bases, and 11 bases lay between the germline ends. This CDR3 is CASSQAVTGYGYTF. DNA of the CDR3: TGTGCCAGCAGCCAAGCGGTCACTGGGTATGGCTACACCTTC.

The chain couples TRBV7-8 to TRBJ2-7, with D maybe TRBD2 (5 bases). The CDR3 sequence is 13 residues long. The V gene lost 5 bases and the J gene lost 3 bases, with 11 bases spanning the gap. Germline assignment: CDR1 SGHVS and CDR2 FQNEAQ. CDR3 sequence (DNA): TGTGCCAGCAGCAACGGACTTCACTACGAGCAGTACGTC. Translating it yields CASSNGLHYEQYV.

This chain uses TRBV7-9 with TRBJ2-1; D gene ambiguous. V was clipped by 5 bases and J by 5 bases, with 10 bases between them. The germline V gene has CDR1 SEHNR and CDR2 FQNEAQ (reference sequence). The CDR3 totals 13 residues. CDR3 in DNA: TGTGCCAGCAGCCCAAACAATAACAATGAGCAGTTCTTC. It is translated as CASSPNNNNEQFF.

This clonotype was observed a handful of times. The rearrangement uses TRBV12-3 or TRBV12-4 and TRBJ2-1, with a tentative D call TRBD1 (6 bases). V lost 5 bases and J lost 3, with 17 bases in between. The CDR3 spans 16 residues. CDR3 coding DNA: TGTGCCAGCAGTGCCTTTGAGGGGACATTCTACAATGAGCAGTTCTTC. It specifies CASSAFEGTFYNEQFF.

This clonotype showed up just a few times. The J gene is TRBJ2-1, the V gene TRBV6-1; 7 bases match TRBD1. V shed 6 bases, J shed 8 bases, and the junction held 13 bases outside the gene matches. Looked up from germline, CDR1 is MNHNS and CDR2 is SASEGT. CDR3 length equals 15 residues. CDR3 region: CASSLKGQLFDEQFF. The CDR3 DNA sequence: TGTGCCAGCAGCCTGAAGGGACAGCTGTTCGATGAGCAGTTCTTC.

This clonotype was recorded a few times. CDR3 residues: CSARVGGSFPYEQYV. DNA of the CDR3: TGCAGTGCTAGAGTGGGCGGCAGCTTTCCCTACGAGCAGTACGTC. The chain joins TRBV20-1 to TRBJ2-7; D unresolved. This CDR3 has 15 residues. CDR1 and CDR2 (germline): DFQATT, SNEGSKA (reference sequence). Trimming pared 1 base from V and 2 bases from J, leaving 15 bases between.

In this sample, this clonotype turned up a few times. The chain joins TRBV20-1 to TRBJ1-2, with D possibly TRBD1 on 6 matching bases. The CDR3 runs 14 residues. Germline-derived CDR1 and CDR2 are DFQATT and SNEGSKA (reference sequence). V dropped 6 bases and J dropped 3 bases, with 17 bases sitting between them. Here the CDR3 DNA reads TGCAGTGCGGGAGTGGGGGGCCAAGACTATGGCTACACCTTC. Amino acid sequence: CSAGVGGQDYGYTF.

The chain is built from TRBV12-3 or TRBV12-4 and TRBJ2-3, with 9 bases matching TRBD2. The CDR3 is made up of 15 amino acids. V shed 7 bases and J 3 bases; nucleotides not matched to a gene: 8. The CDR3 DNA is TGTGCCAGCACCTATAGCGGGAGTCTGACAGATACGCAGTATTTT. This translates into CASTYSGSLTDTQYF.

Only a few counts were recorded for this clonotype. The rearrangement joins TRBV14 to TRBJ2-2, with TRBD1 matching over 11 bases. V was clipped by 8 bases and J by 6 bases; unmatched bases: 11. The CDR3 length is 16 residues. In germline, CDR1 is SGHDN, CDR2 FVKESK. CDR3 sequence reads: CASSLGQGAFAGELFF. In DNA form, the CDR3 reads TGTGCCAGCTCTCTCGGACAGGGGGCGTTCGCCGGGGAGCTGTTTTTT.

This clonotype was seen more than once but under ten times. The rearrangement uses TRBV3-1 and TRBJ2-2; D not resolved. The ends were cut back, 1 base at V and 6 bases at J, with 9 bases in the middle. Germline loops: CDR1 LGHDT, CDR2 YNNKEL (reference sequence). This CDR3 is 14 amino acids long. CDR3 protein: CASSQGRAPGELFF. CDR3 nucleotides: TGTGCCAGCAGCCAAGGAAGGGCCCCCGGGGAGCTGTTTTTT. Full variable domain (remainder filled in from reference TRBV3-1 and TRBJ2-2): DTAVSQTPKYLVTQMGNDKSIKCEQNLGHDTMYWYKQDSKKFLKIMFSYNNKELIINETVPNRFSPKSPDKAHLNLHINSLELGDSAVYFCASSQGRAPGELFFGEGSRLTVL.

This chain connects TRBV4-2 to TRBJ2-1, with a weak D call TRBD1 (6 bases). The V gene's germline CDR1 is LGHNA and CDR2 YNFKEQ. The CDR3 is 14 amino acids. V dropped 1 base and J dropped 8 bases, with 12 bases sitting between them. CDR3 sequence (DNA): TGTGCCAGCAGCCAAGCAACAGGGATGTATGAGCAGTTCTTC. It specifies CASSQATGMYEQFF.

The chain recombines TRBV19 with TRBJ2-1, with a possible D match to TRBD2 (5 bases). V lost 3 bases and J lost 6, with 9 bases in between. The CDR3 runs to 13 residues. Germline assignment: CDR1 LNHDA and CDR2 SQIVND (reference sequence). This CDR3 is CASSIGIPNEQFF. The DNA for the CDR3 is TGTGCCAGTAGTATCGGGATCCCCAATGAGCAGTTCTTC.